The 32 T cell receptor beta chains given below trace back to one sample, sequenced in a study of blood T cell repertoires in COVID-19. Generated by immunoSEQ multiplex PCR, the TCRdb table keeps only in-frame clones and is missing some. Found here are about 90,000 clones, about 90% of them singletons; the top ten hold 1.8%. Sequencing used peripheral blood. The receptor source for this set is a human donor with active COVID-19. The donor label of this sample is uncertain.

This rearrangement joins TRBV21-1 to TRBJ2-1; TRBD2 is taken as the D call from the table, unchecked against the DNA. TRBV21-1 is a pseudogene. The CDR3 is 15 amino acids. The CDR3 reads CASSKALAGYNEQFF. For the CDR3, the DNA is TGTGCCAGCAGCAAAGCCCTAGCGGGGTACAATGAGCAGTTCTTC.

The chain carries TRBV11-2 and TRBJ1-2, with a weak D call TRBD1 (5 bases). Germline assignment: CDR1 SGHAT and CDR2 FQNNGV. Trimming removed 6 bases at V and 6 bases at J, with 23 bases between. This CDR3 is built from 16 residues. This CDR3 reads CASRELRQPRFNGYTF. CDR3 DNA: TGTGCCAGCAGGGAGCTGCGACAGCCTCGATTTAATGGCTACACCTTC.

CDR3 loop: CASIVGQANTEAFF. The CDR3 DNA sequence: TGTGCCAGCATCGTCGGACAGGCCAACACTGAAGCTTTCTTT. J is TRBJ1-1 and V is TRBV7-9; TRBD1 matches 7 bases. The CDR3 contains 14 residues. J lost 2 bases, V lost 7 bases, and 7 bases had no gene match. CDR1 SEHNR and CDR2 FQNEAQ come from the germline V gene (reference sequence).

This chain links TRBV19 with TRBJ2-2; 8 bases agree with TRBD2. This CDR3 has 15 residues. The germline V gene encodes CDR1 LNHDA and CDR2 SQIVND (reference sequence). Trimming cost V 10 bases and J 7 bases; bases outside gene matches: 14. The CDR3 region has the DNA TGTGCCATCGCTGGGCTCTCGGGGGGGCGCGGGGAGCTGTTTTTT. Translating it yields CAIAGLSGGRGELFF.

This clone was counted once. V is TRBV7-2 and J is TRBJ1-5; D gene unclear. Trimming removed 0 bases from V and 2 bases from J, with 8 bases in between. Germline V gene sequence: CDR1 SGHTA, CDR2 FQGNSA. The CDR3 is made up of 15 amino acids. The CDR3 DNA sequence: TGTGCCAGCAGCTTAGCTTGGGGAGGCAATCAGCCCCAGCATTTT. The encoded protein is CASSLAWGGNQPQHF.

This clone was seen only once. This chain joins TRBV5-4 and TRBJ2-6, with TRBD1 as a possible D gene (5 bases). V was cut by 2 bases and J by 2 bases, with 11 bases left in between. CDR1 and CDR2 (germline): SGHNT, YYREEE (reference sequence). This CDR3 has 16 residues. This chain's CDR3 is CASSFGGATGANVLTF. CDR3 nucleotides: TGTGCCAGCAGCTTCGGTGGGGCGACTGGGGCCAACGTCCTGACTTTC.

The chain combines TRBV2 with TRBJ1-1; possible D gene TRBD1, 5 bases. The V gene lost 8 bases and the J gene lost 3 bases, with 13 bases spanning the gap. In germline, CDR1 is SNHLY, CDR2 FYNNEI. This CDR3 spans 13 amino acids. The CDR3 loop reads CASRGGWDTEAFF. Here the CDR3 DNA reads TGTGCCAGCCGGGGGGGTTGGGACACTGAAGCTTTCTTT.

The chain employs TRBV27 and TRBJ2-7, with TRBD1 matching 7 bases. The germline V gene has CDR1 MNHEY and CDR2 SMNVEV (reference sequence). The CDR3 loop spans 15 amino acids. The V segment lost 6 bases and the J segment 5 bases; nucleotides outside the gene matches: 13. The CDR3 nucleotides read TGTGCCAGCAGGACCGGGACAGCGCGGGCCCACGAGCAGTACTTC. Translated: CASRTGTARAHEQYF.

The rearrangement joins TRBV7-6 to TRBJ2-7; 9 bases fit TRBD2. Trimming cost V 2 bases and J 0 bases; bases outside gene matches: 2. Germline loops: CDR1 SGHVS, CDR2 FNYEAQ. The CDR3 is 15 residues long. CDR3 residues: CASSLFSGSSYEQYF. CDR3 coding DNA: TGTGCCAGCAGCTTATTTAGCGGGAGCTCCTACGAGCAGTACTTC.

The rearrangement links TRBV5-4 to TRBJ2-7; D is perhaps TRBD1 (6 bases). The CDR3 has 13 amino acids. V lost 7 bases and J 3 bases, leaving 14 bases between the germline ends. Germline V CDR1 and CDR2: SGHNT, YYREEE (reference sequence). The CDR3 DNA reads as TGTGCCAGCGGCCTAGGCAGGGGCTACGAGCAGTACTTC. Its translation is CASGLGRGYEQYF.

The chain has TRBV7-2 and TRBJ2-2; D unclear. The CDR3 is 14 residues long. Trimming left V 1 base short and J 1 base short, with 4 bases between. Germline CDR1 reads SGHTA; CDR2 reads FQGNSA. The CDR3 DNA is TGTGCCAGCAGCTTAGTTAGGAACACCGGGGAGCTGTTTTTT. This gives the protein CASSLVRNTGELFF.

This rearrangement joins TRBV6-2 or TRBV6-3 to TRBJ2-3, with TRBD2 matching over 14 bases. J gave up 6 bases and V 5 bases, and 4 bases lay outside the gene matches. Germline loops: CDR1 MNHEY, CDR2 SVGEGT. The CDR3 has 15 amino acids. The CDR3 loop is CASSAGTSGGDTQYF. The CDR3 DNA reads TGTGCCAGCAGTGCCGGGACTAGCGGGGGTGATACGCAGTATTTT.

The chain's CDR3 is CASTLGTGNEKLFF. CDR3 coding DNA: TGTGCCAGCACCCTCGGGACAGGGAATGAAAAACTGTTTTTT. The V and J genes are TRBV2 and TRBJ1-4; 9 positions match TRBD1. The germline gives CDR1 SNHLY, CDR2 FYNNEI. The CDR3 runs to 14 residues. Trimming took 7 bases from V and 5 from J; bases not matched to a gene: 5. Combining the CDR3 with reference TRBV2 and TRBJ1-4 gives the whole variable domain EPEVTQTPSHQVTQMGQEVILRCVPISNHLYFYWYRQILGQKVEFLVSFYNNEISEKSEIFDDQFSVERPDGSNFTLKIRSTKLEDSAMYFCASTLGTGNEKLFFGSGTQLSVL.

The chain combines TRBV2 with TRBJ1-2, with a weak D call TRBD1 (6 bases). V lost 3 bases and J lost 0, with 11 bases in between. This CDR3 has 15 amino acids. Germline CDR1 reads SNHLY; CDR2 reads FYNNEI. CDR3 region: CASSEDSIANYGYTF. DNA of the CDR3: TGTGCCAGCAGTGAGGACAGTATAGCTAACTATGGCTACACCTTC.

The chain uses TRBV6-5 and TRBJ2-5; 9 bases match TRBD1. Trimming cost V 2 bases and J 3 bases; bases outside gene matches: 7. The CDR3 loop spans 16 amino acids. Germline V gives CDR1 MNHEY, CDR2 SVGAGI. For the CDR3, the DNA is TGTGCCAGCAGTTACCGTGGACAGGGGAGGAAAGAGACCCAGTACTTC. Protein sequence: CASSYRGQGRKETQYF.

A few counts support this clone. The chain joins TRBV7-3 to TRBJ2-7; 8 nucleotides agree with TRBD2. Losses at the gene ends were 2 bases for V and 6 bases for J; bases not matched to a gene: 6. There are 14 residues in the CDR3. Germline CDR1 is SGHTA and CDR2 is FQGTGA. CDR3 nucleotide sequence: TGTGCCAGCAGCTTAGGCGGGGGGACGGGCGAGCAGTACTTC. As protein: CASSLGGGTGEQYF.

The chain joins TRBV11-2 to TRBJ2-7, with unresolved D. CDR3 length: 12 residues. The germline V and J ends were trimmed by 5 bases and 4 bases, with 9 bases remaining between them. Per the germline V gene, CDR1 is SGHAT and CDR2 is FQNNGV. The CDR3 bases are TGTGCCAGCAGCCAGGCCCCTTACGAGCAGTACTTC. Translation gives CASSQAPYEQYF.

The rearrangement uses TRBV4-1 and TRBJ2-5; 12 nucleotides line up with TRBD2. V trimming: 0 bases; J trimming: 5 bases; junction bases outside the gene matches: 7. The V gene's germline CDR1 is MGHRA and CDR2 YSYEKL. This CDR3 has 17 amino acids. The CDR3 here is CASSQDPSGGARETQYF. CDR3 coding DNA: TGCGCCAGCAGCCAAGATCCTAGCGGGGGGGCCAGGGAGACCCAGTACTTC.

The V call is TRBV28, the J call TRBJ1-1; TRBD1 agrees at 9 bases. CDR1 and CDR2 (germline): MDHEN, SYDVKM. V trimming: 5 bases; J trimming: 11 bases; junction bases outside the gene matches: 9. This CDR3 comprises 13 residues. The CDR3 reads CASSTIYRGLAFF. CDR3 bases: TGTGCCAGCAGTACCATCTACAGGGGGCTGGCTTTCTTT. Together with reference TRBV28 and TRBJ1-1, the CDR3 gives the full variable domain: DVKVTQSSRYLVKRTGEKVFLECVQDMDHENMFWYRQDPGLGLRLIYFSYDVKMKEKGDIPEGYSVSREKKERFSLILESASTNQTSMYLCASSTIYRGLAFFGQGTRLTVV.

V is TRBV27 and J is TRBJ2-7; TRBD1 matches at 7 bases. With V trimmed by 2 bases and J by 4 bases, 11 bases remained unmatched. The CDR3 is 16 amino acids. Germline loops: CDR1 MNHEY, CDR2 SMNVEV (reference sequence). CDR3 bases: TGTGCCAGCAGTTTAGGTGGACCGAGGGACAGATACGAGCAGTACTTC. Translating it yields CASSLGGPRDRYEQYF.

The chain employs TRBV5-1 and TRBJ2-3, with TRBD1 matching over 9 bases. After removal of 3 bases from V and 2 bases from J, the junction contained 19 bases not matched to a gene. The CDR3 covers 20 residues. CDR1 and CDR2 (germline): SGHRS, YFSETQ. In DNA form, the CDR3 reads TGCGCCAGCAGCTGGACGGACAGGGGTGGTGGTCCCACACCCACAGATACGCAGTATTTT. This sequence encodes CASSWTDRGGGPTPTDTQYF.

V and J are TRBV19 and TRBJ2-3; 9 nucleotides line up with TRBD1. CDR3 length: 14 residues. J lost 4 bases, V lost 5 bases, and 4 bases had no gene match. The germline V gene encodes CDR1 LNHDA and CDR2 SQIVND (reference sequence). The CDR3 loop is CASSLGTGPDTQYF. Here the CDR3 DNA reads TGTGCCAGTAGTCTTGGGACAGGGCCAGATACGCAGTATTTT.

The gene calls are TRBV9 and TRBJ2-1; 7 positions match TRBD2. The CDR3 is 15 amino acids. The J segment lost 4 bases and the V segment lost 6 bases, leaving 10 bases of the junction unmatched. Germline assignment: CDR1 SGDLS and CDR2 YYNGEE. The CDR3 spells CASTPGLGGYNEQFF. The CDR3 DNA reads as TGTGCCAGCACCCCGGGACTCGGGGGGTACAATGAGCAGTTCTTC. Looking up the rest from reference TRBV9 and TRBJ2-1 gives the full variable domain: DSGVTQTPKHLITATGQRVTLRCSPRSGDLSVYWYQQSLDQGLQFLIQYYNGEERAKGNILERFSAQQFPDLHSELNLSSLELGDSALYFCASTPGLGGYNEQFFGPGTRLTVL.

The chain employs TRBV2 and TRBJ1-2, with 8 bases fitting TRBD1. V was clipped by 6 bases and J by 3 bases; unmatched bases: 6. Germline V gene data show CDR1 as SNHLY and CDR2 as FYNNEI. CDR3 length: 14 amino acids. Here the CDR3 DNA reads TGTGCCAGCAGCCTACAGGGGGTCGACTATGGCTACACCTTC. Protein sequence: CASSLQGVDYGYTF.

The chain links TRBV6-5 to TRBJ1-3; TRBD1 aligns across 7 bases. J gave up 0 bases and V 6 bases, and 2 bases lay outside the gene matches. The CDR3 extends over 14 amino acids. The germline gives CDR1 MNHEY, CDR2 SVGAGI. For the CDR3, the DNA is TGTGCCAGCAGCCGGGACAGCTCTGGAAACACCATATATTTT. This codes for CASSRDSSGNTIYF.

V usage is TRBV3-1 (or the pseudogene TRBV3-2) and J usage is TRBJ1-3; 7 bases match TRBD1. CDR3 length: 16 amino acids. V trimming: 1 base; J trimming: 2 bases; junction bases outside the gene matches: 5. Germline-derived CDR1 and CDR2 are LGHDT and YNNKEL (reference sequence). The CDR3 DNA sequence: TGTGCCAGCAGCCAAGCTACAACAGGGGCTGGAAACACCATATATTTT. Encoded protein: CASSQATTGAGNTIYF.

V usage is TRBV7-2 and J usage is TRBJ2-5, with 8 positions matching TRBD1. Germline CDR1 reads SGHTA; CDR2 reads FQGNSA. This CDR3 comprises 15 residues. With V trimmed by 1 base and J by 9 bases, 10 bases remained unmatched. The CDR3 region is CASSLEDREPLSQYF. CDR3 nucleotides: TGTGCCAGCAGCTTAGAGGACAGGGAGCCGCTTTCCCAGTACTTC.

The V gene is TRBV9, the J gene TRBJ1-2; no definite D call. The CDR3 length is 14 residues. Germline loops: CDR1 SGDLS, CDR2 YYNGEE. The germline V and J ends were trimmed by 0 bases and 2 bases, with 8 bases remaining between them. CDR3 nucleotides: TGTGCCAGCAGCGTAGCCCCGGGGAACTATGGCTACACCTTC. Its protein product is CASSVAPGNYGYTF.

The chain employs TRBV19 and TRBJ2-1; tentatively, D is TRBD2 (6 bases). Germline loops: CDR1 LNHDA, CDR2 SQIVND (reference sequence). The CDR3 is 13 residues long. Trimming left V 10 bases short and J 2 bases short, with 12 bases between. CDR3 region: CATWAGTYNEQFF. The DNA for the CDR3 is TGTGCCACGTGGGCGGGGACCTACAATGAGCAGTTCTTC.

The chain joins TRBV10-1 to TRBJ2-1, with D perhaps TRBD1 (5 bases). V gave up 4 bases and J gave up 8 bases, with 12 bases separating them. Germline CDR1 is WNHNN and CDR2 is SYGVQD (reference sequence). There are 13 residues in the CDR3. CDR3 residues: CASSAPGMHEQFF. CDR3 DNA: TGCGCCAGCAGTGCGCCAGGGATGCATGAGCAGTTCTTC.

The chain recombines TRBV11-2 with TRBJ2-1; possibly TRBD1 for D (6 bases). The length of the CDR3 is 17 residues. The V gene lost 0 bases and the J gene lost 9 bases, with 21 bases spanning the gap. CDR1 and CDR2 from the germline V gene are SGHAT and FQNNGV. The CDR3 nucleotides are TGTGCCAGCAGCTTAGACGCAGCGAGGGCTAGAGGGGGTGAGCAGTTCTTC. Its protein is CASSLDAARARGGEQFF. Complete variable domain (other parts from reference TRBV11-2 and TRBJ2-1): EAGVAQSPRYKIIEKRQSVAFWCNPISGHATLYWYQQILGQGPKLLIQFQNNGVVDDSQLPKDRFSAERLKGVDSTLKIQPAKLEDSAVYLCASSLDAARARGGEQFFGPGTRLTVL.

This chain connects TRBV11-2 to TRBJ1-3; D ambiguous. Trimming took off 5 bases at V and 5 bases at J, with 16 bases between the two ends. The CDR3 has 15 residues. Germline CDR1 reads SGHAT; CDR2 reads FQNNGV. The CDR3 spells CASSTPRNKRNTIYF. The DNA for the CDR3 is TGTGCCAGCAGCACCCCCCGAAACAAAAGAAACACCATATATTTT.